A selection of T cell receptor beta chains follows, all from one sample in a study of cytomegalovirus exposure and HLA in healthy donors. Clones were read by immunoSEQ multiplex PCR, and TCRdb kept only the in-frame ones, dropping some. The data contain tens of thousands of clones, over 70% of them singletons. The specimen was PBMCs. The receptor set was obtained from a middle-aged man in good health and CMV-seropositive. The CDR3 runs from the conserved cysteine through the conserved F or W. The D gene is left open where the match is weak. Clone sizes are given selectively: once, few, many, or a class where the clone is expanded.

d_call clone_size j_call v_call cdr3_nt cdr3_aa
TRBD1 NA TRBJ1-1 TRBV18 TGTGCCAGCTCACCAGACAGGGGCGCTGAAGCTTTCTTT CASSPDRGAEAFF
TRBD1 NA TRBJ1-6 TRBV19 TGTGCCAGTAGACTACAGGGGGATAATTCACCCCTCCACTTT CASRLQGDNSPLHF
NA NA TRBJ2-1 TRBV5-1 TGCGCCAGCAGCTTAGATGCGGATGAGCAGTTCTTC CASSLDADEQFF
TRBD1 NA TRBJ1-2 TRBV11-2 TGTGCCAGCAGCTTGACAGGGGGACTGACGGGGAGTGGCTACACCTTC CASSLTGGLTGSGYTF
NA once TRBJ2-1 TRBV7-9 TGTGCCAGCAGCTTCGGCGGCTACAATGAGCAGTTCTTC CASSFGGYNEQFF
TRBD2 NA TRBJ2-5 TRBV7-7 TGTGCCAGCAGCCTATCACCGGGACTAGCAGGCGAGACCCAGTACTTC CASSLSPGLAGETQYF
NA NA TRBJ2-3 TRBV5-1 TGCGCCAGCAGCTCACTCAGCACAGATACGCAGTATTTT CASSSLSTDTQYF
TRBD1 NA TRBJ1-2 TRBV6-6 TGTGCCAGCAGTCGACAGGGCGAAAACTATGGCTACACCTTC CASSRQGENYGYTF
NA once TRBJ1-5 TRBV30 TGTGCCTGGAGTGGGACAGCTAGCAATCAGCCCCAGCATTTT CAWSGTASNQPQHF
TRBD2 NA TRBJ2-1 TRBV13 TGTGCCAGCAGCTACGGGACTAGCGGAGATTACAATGAGCAGTTCTTC CASSYGTSGDYNEQFF
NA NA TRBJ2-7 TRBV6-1 TGTGCCAGCAGTGTTTCGGGGTCGATTTACGAGCAGTACTTC CASSVSGSIYEQYF
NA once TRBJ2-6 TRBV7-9 TGTGCCAGCAGCTTACTCCAGGGTCAAAGCTCTGGGGCCAACGTCCTGACTTTC CASSLLQGQSSGANVLTF
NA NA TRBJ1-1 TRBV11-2 TGTGCCAGCAGCCGACAGAACCCGAGAATGAACACTGAAGCTTTCTTT CASSRQNPRMNTEAFF
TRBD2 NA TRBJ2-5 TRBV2 TGTGCCAGCAGCGGTCCGGGGGGGCCTGGAGAGACCCAGTACTTC CASSGPGGPGETQYF
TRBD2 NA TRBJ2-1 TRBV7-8 TGTGCCAGTATCCGACTAGGGACTAGCGGGAACCGTGAGCAGTTCTTC CASIRLGTSGNREQFF
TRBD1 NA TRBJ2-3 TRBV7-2 TGTGCCAGCAGCCAACAGGGGAGTCCCACAGATACGCAGTATTTT CASSQQGSPTDTQYF
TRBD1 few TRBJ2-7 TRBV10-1 TGCGCCAGCAGTGGTGGGACAGGTAACGAGCAGTACTTC CASSGGTGNEQYF
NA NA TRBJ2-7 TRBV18 TGTGCCAGCTCACCACCGGTGGTAAGCGACGAGCAGTACTTC CASSPPVVSDEQYF
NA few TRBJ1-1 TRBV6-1 TGTGCCAGCAGTGCGGGACCGGAGGGCACTGAAGCTTTCTTT CASSAGPEGTEAFF
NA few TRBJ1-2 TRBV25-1 TGTGCCAGCAGTGACTCCCAGACACCCCGGGAGTATGGCTACACCTTC CASSDSQTPREYGYTF
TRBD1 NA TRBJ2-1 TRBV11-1 TGTGCCAGCAGCTTAGCCCCCCGTCCGGGACAGGGGGACTACAATGAGCAGTTCTTC CASSLAPRPGQGDYNEQFF
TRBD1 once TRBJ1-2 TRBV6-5 TGTGCCATTGGACAGGGGGCTGGTGGCTACACCTTC CAIGQGAGGYTF
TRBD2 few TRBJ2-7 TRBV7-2 TGTGCCAGCAGCGTAGAGGGTAGCGGGCGGGACGAGCAGTACTTC CASSVEGSGRDEQYF
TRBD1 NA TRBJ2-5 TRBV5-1 TGCGCCAGCAGCGTGGGGACAGGGGCCTTTGAAGAGACCCAGTACTTC CASSVGTGAFEETQYF
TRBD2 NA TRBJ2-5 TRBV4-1 TGCGCCAGCAGCTCGTCGGGGACTAGCGGGACGAAGGAGACCCAGTACTTC CASSSSGTSGTKETQYF
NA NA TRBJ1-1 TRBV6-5 TGTGCCAGCAGTTACGAGCGGGGCACTGAAGCTTTCTTT CASSYERGTEAFF
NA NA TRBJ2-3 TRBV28 TGTGCCAGCACCCTCGGGGGGCGGGGAGACACAGATACGCAGTATTTT CASTLGGRGDTDTQYF
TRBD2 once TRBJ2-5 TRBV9 TGTGCCAGCAGCGTAGTGGGGGGAGGGGCCGAGACCCAGTACTTC CASSVVGGGAETQYF
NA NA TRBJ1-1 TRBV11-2 TGTGCCAGCAGCTTGGTCTTCCTACAGGGTCACACTGAAGCTTTCTTT CASSLVFLQGHTEAFF
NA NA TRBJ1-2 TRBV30 TGTGCCTGGATGTACAGAATAGACTATGGCTACACCTTC CAWMYRIDYGYTF
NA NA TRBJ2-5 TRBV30 TGTGCCTGCTCAGGGTTCCGGGAGACCCAGTACTTC CACSGFRETQYF
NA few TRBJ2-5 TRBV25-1 TGTGCCAGCAGTGATCCCCCAAGGGACAAGGAGACCCAGTACTTC CASSDPPRDKETQYF
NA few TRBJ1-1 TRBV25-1 TGTGCCAGCAGTCGGTTAGGGGACACTGAAGCTTTCTTT CASSRLGDTEAFF
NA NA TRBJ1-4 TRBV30 TGTGCCTGGAGAACAGGGCAAAAACTGTTTTTT CAWRTGQKLFF
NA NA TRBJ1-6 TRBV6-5 TGTGCCAGCAGTCAGGGTAATTCACCCCTCCACTTT CASSQGNSPLHF
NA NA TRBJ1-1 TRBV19 TGTGCCAGTAGTAGGGGGGGTCCGGATCGGAACACTGAAGCTTTCTTT CASSRGGPDRNTEAFF
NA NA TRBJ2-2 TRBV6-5 TGTGCCAGCAGTTACTCGCGCACCGGGGAGCTGTTTTTT CASSYSRTGELFF
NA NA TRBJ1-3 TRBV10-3 TGTGCCATCAGTGAGTCCCTGGGAAACACCATATATTTT CAISESLGNTIYF
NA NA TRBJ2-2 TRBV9 TGTGCCAGCAGCGTAGATGAGAATGTCCCCGGGGAGCTGTTTTTT CASSVDENVPGELFF
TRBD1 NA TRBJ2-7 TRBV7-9 TGTGCCAGCAGCCCCCGGGACAGGGTCAACGAGCAGTACTTC CASSPRDRVNEQYF
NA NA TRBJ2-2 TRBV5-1 TGCGCCAGCAGCTTGGAAGGGAGGACCGGGGAGCTGTTTTTT CASSLEGRTGELFF
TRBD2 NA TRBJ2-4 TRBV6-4 TGTGCCAGCAGTGAGCGGGGGGGGGAAGACATTCAGTACTTC CASSERGGEDIQYF
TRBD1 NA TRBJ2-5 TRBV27 TGTGCCAGCCGACACACCGGGACAGGGACAACGACAGCGGACTTC CASRHTGTGTTTADF
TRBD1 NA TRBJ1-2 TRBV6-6 TGTGCCAACACCAAACAGGGGGCTAGCTACACCTTC CANTKQGASYTF
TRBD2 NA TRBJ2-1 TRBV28 TGTGCCAGCAGTTTAGGAGTTGCGGGGGGGCCCAATGAGCAGTTCTTC CASSLGVAGGPNEQFF
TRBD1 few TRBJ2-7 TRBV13 TGTGCCAGCAGCTTACGACAGGGGAACCACGAGCAGTACTTC CASSLRQGNHEQYF
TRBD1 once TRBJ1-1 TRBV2 TGTGCCAGCAGTGAAGCAGGCAGGGGGAGCACTGAAGCTTTCTTT CASSEAGRGSTEAFF
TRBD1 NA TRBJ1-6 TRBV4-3 TGCGCCAGCAGCCAAGAGCTAGGACAGGGCTATAATTCACCCCTCCACTTT CASSQELGQGYNSPLHF
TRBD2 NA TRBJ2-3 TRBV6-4 TGTGCCAGCAGTGACTCGACTAGCGGGGGCACAGATACGCAGTATTTT CASSDSTSGGTDTQYF
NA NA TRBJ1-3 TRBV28 TGTGCCAGCAGGGACATTTCCTCTGGAAACACCATATATTTT CASRDISSGNTIYF
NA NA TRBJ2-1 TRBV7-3 TGTGCCAGCAGCTTAATGAGCGGTAGGAGCTACAATGAGCAGTTCTTC CASSLMSGRSYNEQFF
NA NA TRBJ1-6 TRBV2 TGTGCCAGCACCTCCAGGACTACGAATTCACCCCTCCACTTT CASTSRTTNSPLHF
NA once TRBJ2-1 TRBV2 TGTGCCAGCACCGAAAACTCCGCCCTGGAGTTCTTC CASTENSALEFF
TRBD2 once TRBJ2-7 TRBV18 TGTGCCAGCTCACCTACGGCCCTTGGGACTAGCGGGGAACGGGGGCAGTACTTC CASSPTALGTSGERGQYF
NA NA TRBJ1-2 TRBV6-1 TGTGCCAGCAGTGAGGGACTCATTGATGGCTACACCTTC CASSEGLIDGYTF
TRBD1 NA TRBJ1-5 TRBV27 TGTGCCAGCAGGTCGACAGGGGGTAAGGACCAGCATTTT CASRSTGGKDQHF
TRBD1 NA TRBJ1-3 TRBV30 TGTGCCTCCGCGGGCGGGACAGGGCTCCCCCTGGCCTCTGGAAACACCATATATTTT CASAGGTGLPLASGNTIYF